The text below deals with one T cell receptor (beta chain). Its matching antigen is unknown. TCRdb's table, derived via immunoSEQ multiplex PCR, lists solely in-frame clones and lacks some. The table has about 7,900 clones, about 80% seen once. This entry comes from a study of chemoradiotherapy in HPV16-positive cancers. Study background: Functional T-cell assays on a couple of HPV16-positive patients' cells defined candidate HPV-specific clones and common TCR motifs. The study, taken as a whole, reports: Non-HPV-specific T cells did not expand in tumors during treatment, whereas candidate HPV-specific clones and E7-related motifs did. Functional assays defining HPV-specific T cells used only a couple of HPV16-positive patients.

The length of the CDR3 is 13 residues. V was trimmed by 3 bases and J by 7 bases, leaving 11 bases between them. Germline-derived CDR1 and CDR2 are SGHAT and FQDESV (reference sequence). The source is a human donor with HPV-associated anogenital cancer. The material was obtained from a patient who underwent chemoradiotherapy. This chain links TRBV11-1 with TRBJ2-3, with D perhaps TRBD2 (6 bases). This chain's CDR3 is CASSLAGGNTQYF. In DNA, the CDR3 is TGTGCCAGCAGCTTGGCTGGGGGGAATACGCAGTATTTT.